This is a list of T cell receptor beta chains from one sample in a study of cytomegalovirus exposure and HLA in healthy donors. Assay used: immunoSEQ multiplex PCR; TCRdb lists only in-frame clones, some missing. The profile shows some 160,000 clones, roughly 87% of them singletons. Sequencing was done on a sample of PBMCs. The source is a woman aged 50 to 65 in good health and CMV-seronegative. Each CDR3 is given with its conserved first and last residue. D genes are given only for firm matches. Not every row has a clone size; where given, it reads once, few, many or a size class.

>TRBD1|TRBJ2-5|TRBV5-8|NA
CASSGYRGMETQYF
TGTGCCAGCAGCGGGTACAGGGGCATGGAGACCCAGTACTTC
>NA|TRBJ2-5|TRBV2|NA
CASSFNRNRPQETQYF
TGTGCCAGCAGTTTTAATCGTAACAGACCCCAAGAGACCCAGTACTTC
>NA|TRBJ2-1|TRBV6-1|once
CASRERGVVDEQFF
TGTGCCAGCAGAGAACGCGGGGTAGTCGATGAGCAGTTCTTC
>NA|TRBJ2-7|TRBV29-1|once
CSVVGRVSYEQYF
TGCAGCGTTGTGGGCAGGGTCTCCTACGAGCAGTACTTC
>NA|TRBJ2-2|TRBV28|NA
CATDGDNTGELFF
TGTGCCACCGACGGAGATAACACCGGGGAGCTGTTTTTT
>NA|TRBJ2-7|TRBV29-1|NA
CSALEGAYEQYF
TGCAGCGCCCTGGAGGGGGCTTACGAGCAGTACTTC
>TRBD1|TRBJ2-2|TRBV28|NA
CASSLLTGTGGTGELFF
TGTGCCAGCAGTTTGTTAACCGGGACAGGGGGCACCGGGGAGCTGTTTTTT
>NA|TRBJ1-2|TRBV7-3|NA
CASSLWGRGTGYTF
TGTGCCAGCAGCTTATGGGGCAGGGGTACTGGCTACACCTTC
>NA|TRBJ1-6|TRBV27|NA
CASSLGRGFNSPLHF
TGTGCCAGCAGTTTAGGACGGGGTTTTAATTCACCCCTCCACTTT
>NA|TRBJ2-3|TRBV5-1|NA
CASSTRTVTDTQYF
TGCGCCAGCAGCACCCGGACAGTCACAGATACGCAGTATTTT
>TRBD1|TRBJ2-3|TRBV5-4|few
CASSWTGTTDTQYF
TGTGCCAGCAGCTGGACAGGGACCACAGATACGCAGTATTTT
>NA|TRBJ2-7|TRBV18|NA
CASSPGQGAYEQYF
TGTGCCAGCTCACCGGGCCAGGGTGCCTACGAGCAGTACTTC
>NA|TRBJ2-5|TRBV5-1|few
CASSRVGGETQYF
TGCGCCAGCAGCCGGGTCGGCGGAGAGACCCAGTACTTC
>NA|TRBJ1-4|TRBV18|NA
CASSPQGYEKLFF
TGTGCCAGCTCACCGCAGGGATATGAAAAACTGTTTTTT
>NA|TRBJ1-6|TRBV5-6|NA
CASSTWALWAYNSPLHF
TGTGCCAGCAGTACGTGGGCTCTATGGGCCTATAATTCACCCCTCCACTTT
>TRBD2|TRBJ2-1|TRBV27|few
CASSSPRTSGRYEQFF
TGTGCCAGCAGTTCCCCAAGGACTAGCGGGAGGTATGAGCAGTTCTTC
>NA|TRBJ2-3|TRBV30|once
CAWTWGLSTDTQYF
TGTGCCTGGACTTGGGGACTTAGCACAGATACGCAGTATTTT
>NA|TRBJ1-1|TRBV6-5|NA
CASSLSVVNTEAFF
TGTGCCAGCAGTTTATCGGTTGTTAACACTGAAGCTTTCTTT
>NA|TRBJ1-3|TRBV28|NA
CASSFAGVSGNTIYF
TGTGCCAGCAGTTTCGCGGGGGTATCTGGAAACACCATATATTTT
>NA|TRBJ2-3|TRBV11-1|NA
CASSPTLSTLGADTQYF
TGTGCCAGCAGCCCGACATTAAGTACCCTGGGCGCAGATACGCAGTATTTT
>TRBD1|TRBJ1-1|TRBV11-2|once
CASSSRTGREAFF
TGTGCCAGCAGCTCCCGGACAGGGAGAGAAGCTTTCTTT
>NA|TRBJ1-6|TRBV19|NA
CASSIYPGGENSPLHF
TGTGCCAGTAGTATTTACCCGGGAGGCGAGAATTCACCCCTCCACTTT
>NA|TRBJ2-7|TRBV9|NA
CASSVGGRSPYEQYF
TGTGCCAGCAGCGTAGGTGGCAGGTCCCCCTACGAGCAGTACTTC
>NA|TRBJ1-4|TRBV5-1|NA
CASSLSSGWDEKLFF
TGCGCCAGCAGCTTGTCATCGGGGTGGGATGAAAAACTGTTTTTT
>NA|TRBJ1-5|TRBV18|NA
CASSPLSGDPNQPQHF
TGTGCCAGCTCACCACTGTCAGGGGACCCCAATCAGCCCCAGCATTTT
>NA|TRBJ2-2|TRBV15|NA
CATSRTRQNTGELFF
TGTGCCACCAGCAGAACAAGACAGAACACCGGGGAGCTGTTTTTT
>NA|TRBJ2-6|TRBV5-1|NA
CASSLGYRAGAAGANVLTF
TGCGCCAGCAGCTTGGGGTACAGGGCCGGAGCTGCTGGGGCCAACGTCCTGACTTTC
>TRBD1|TRBJ1-4|TRBV6-1|NA
CASSDRDRGEKLFF
TGTGCCAGCAGTGACCGGGACAGGGGAGAAAAACTGTTTTTT
>NA|TRBJ2-5|TRBV28|few
CASSSTGLPRGETQYF
TGTGCCAGCAGCTCCACCGGACTCCCGAGGGGGGAGACCCAGTACTTC
>NA|TRBJ2-3|TRBV10-2|NA
CASRSSAGTDTQYF
TGCGCCAGCAGATCTAGCGCGGGCACAGATACGCAGTATTTT
>NA|TRBJ2-6|TRBV18|once
CASSPGEQANVLTF
TGTGCCAGCTCACCGGGAGAGCAGGCCAACGTCCTGACTTTC
>NA|TRBJ2-7|TRBV5-1|NA
CASSQPGTAGYEQYF
TGCGCCAGCAGCCAACCGGGAACAGCCGGCTACGAGCAGTACTTC
>NA|TRBJ2-4|TRBV4-1|NA
CASSQENRIAKNIQYF
TGCGCCAGCAGCCAAGAAAATAGAATAGCCAAAAACATTCAGTACTTC
>NA|TRBJ2-7|TRBV5-4|few
CASSPPSSYEQYF
TGTGCCAGCAGCCCGCCCAGCTCCTACGAGCAGTACTTC
>NA|TRBJ2-5|TRBV9|NA
CASSVTPLGPQETQYF
TGTGCCAGCAGCGTAACCCCCCTGGGGCCGCAAGAGACCCAGTACTTC
>NA|TRBJ2-7|TRBV27|NA
CASSPSDFSYEQYF
TGTGCCAGCAGTCCATCGGACTTTTCCTACGAGCAGTACTTC
>NA|TRBJ1-2|TRBV18|NA
CASSPGAALNYGYTF
TGTGCCAGCTCACCAGGGGCCGCCCTTAACTATGGCTACACCTTC